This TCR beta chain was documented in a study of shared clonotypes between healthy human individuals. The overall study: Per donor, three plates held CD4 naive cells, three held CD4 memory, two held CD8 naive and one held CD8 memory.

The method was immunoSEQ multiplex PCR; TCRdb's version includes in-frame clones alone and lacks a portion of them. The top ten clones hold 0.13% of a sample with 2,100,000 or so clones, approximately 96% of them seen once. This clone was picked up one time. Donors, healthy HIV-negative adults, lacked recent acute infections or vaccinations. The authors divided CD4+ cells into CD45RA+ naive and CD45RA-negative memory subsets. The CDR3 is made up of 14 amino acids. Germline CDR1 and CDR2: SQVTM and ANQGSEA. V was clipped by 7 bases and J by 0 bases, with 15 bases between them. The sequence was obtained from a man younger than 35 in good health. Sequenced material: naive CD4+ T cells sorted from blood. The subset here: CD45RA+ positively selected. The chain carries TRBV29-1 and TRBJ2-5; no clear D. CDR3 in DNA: TGCAGCGCCGCACCACCTTACGACCAAGAGACCCAGTACTTC. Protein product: CSAAPPYDQETQYF. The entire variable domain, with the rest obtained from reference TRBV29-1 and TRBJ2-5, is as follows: SAVISQKPSRDICQRGTSLTIQCQVDSQVTMMFWYRQQPGQSLTLIATANQGSEATYESGFVIDKFPISRPNLTFSTLTVSNMSPEDSSIYLCSAAPPYDQETQYFGPGTRLLVL.